This T cell receptor (beta chain) was identified in a study of control samples from healthy donors and cancer patients. V was pared by 9 bases and J by 5 bases, with 11 bases between. The germline gives CDR1 MGHDK, CDR2 SYGVNS. This CDR3 contains 11 residues. The table came from immunoSEQ multiplex PCR; TCRdb's copy has only in-frame clones and leaves some out. The table includes 150,000 to 200,000 clones, about 91% detected once. This rearrangement joins TRBV25-1 to TRBJ2-7; D unclear. Sample: blood. The sequence derives from a man between 18 and 29 years old in good health. CDR3 DNA sequence: TGTGCCAGTGCCGTAGGGCACGAGCAGTACTTC. Protein sequence: CASAVGHEQYF.